These T cell receptor beta chains were read from a single sample in a study of T cell responses to AZD1222 COVID-19 vaccine. Libraries were prepared by immunoSEQ multiplex PCR; TCRdb keeps only in-frame clonotypes and omits some of them. The table lists about 150,000 clones, more than 85% of them singletons. The sample here was peripheral blood, taken 28 days after the second AZD1222 dose. Receptor source: an adult who received the AZD1222 COVID-19 vaccine. Each CDR3 is given with its conserved first and last residue. Each record gives: clone size, D gene, J gene, V gene, CDR3 DNA, CDR3 protein. A D gene is named only where the DNA matches it firmly. The size field is filled for only some rows; it gives once, few, many or a size class.

.,TRBD2,TRBJ2-1,TRBV6-2/TRBV6-3,TGTGCCAGCAGTTACCTGGCGGGAGAGGCAGGTGAGCAGTTCTTC,CASSYLAGEAGEQFF
.,.,TRBJ1-4,TRBV3-1/TRBV3-2,TGTGCCAGCAGCTACCGGACGGGTAATGAAAAACTGTTTTTT,CASSYRTGNEKLFF
.,TRBD1,TRBJ2-3,TRBV3-1/TRBV3-2,TGTGCCAGCAGCCAAGATGTCAGGACAGGGGATAGACCTAGCACAGATACGCAGTATTTT,CASSQDVRTGDRPSTDTQYF
.,TRBD2,TRBJ2-3,TRBV5-1,TGCGCCAGCAGCTTGGGGACTAGCGGAAGCACAGATACGCAGTATTTT,CASSLGTSGSTDTQYF
.,TRBD1,TRBJ2-7,TRBV7-6,TGTGCCAGCAGCCCCCTGACAGGGCCTACTTGGGACGAGCAGTACTTC,CASSPLTGPTWDEQYF
.,TRBD1,TRBJ1-1,TRBV7-2,TGTGCCAGCGACAGGGACACTGAAGCTTTCTTT,CASDRDTEAFF
.,TRBD2,TRBJ2-5,TRBV2,TGTGCCAGCACCCGCCTCAGCGGGAGAGGAGAGACCCAGTACTTC,CASTRLSGRGETQYF
.,.,TRBJ2-1,TRBV9,TGTGCCAGCAGCGTAGCGGGGCGAGTACACTACAATGAGCAGTTCTTC,CASSVAGRVHYNEQFF
.,TRBD1,TRBJ1-1,TRBV5-1,TGCGCCAGCAGCACCGGGACAGGGCCCACTGAAGCTTTCTTT,CASSTGTGPTEAFF
.,.,TRBJ2-7,TRBV7-2,TGTGCCAGCAGCTTCCAAGGAGTCTCCTACGAGCAGTACTTC,CASSFQGVSYEQYF
.,.,TRBJ1-6,TRBV2,TGTGCCAGCAGTGAACGGGCCACGATATCACCCCTCCACTTT,CASSERATISPLHF
.,.,TRBJ1-2,TRBV12-3/TRBV12-4,TGTGCCAGCAGTTTTAGCAGGGAATATGGCTACACCTTC,CASSFSREYGYTF
.,TRBD1,TRBJ2-5,TRBV6-5,TGTGCCAGCAGTAGCGGACAGGAAGAGACCCAGTACTTC,CASSSGQEETQYF
.,.,TRBJ2-1,TRBV28,TGTGCCAGCAGCCGAGGACTATTGGTCAATGAGCAGTTCTTC,CASSRGLLVNEQFF
.,.,TRBJ1-4,TRBV5-1,TGCGCCAGCAGCCGACAGTGGGGTGAAAAACTGTTTTTT,CASSRQWGEKLFF
.,TRBD1,TRBJ1-5,TRBV4-1,TGCGCCAGCAGCCAGCCTACCCCGGGACAGGGGAATCAGCCCCAGCATTTT,CASSQPTPGQGNQPQHF
.,.,TRBJ2-1,TRBV18,TGTGCCAGCTCACCAAGGGGGGCTAGCTTGCATGAGCAGTTCTTC,CASSPRGASLHEQFF
.,.,TRBJ2-2,TRBV7-9,TGTGCCAGCAGTTCCCCCATCAAAAACACCGGGGAGCTGTTTTTT,CASSSPIKNTGELFF
.,.,TRBJ2-1,TRBV19,TGTGCCAGTAGCACCGGCGGGTTTGCGCAGTTCTTC,CASSTGGFAQFF
.,TRBD2,TRBJ2-1,TRBV3-1/TRBV3-2,TGTGCCAGCAGCCCGCCGAGCGGGACCAATGAGCAGTTCTTC,CASSPPSGTNEQFF
.,.,TRBJ1-1,TRBV5-3,TGTGCCAGAAGCTTTCTGCGAACAGATGAGGCGTGGGACACTGAAGCTTTCTTT,CARSFLRTDEAWDTEAFF
.,TRBD2,TRBJ2-1,TRBV29-1,TGCAGCGTTGAAGGTGTTCTGGGCGGGAGCTCCTACAATGAGCAGTTCTTC,CSVEGVLGGSSYNEQFF
.,TRBD1,TRBJ2-6,TRBV14,TGTGCCAGCAGCCAAGATTTGGGGACAGGGTCGGGGGCCAACGTCCTGACTTTC,CASSQDLGTGSGANVLTF
.,.,TRBJ2-7,TRBV27,TGTGCCAGCAGTTTAATCCGGGGGCCCTCCTACGAGCAGTACTTC,CASSLIRGPSYEQYF
.,.,TRBJ2-1,TRBV9,TGTGCCAGCGGAGTGCTAGCGACGGTAAATGAGCAGTTCTTC,CASGVLATVNEQFF
.,.,TRBJ2-7,TRBV3-1/TRBV3-2,TGTGCCAGCAGCCTAGGGGACGAGCAGTACTTC,CASSLGDEQYF
.,.,TRBJ2-7,TRBV7-8,TGTGCCAGCAGCCAGAACCACTTTACCTACGAGCAGTACTTC,CASSQNHFTYEQYF
.,TRBD1,TRBJ1-2,TRBV19,TGTGCCAGCAATCGTCCGAGACAGGGATGGCGCTATGGCTACACCTTC,CASNRPRQGWRYGYTF
.,.,TRBJ2-1,TRBV5-1,TGCGCCAGCAGCTTGGACAACTACAATGAGCAGTTCTTC,CASSLDNYNEQFF
once,.,TRBJ2-5,TRBV5-4,TGTGCCAGCAGCTTGCGCCTCGACCCTCCAGGGACCCAGTACTTC,CASSLRLDPPGTQYF
.,.,TRBJ2-3,TRBV11-3,TGTGCCAGCAGCTTAGACAGAAGCACAGATACGCAGTATTTT,CASSLDRSTDTQYF
.,TRBD2,TRBJ2-1,TRBV15,TGTGCCACCAGCGGACTAGCGGGAGGGGATGAGCAGTTCTTC,CATSGLAGGDEQFF
once,.,TRBJ2-3,TRBV9,TGTGCCAGCAGCCCGTACGGAACTAGCACAGATACGCAGTATTTT,CASSPYGTSTDTQYF
.,.,TRBJ1-3,TRBV24-1,TGTGCCACCTCCCCAGGGAACTCTGGAAACACCATATATTTT,CATSPGNSGNTIYF
.,.,TRBJ1-1,TRBV12-3/TRBV12-4,TGTGCCAGCATGCTAATGGGGGCTACTGAAGCTTTCTTT,CASMLMGATEAFF
.,.,TRBJ2-1,TRBV28,TGTGCCAGCAGTCTCCAACTAGCTTACTCTACCAATGAGCAGTTCTTC,CASSLQLAYSTNEQFF
.,TRBD2,TRBJ2-2,TRBV6-2/TRBV6-3,TGTGCCAGCAGTTACCCCCTAGCGGGGGGGGCGAACACCGGGGAGCTGTTTTTT,CASSYPLAGGANTGELFF